These T cell receptor beta chains were read from a single sample in a study of OX40 agonist ivuxolimab in advanced cancers. The repertoire was sequenced with immunoSEQ multiplex PCR; TCRdb's copy has only in-frame clones and lacks some. The table shows under 200,000 clones, with 94% occurring only once. The source was CD4+ or CD8+ T cells sorted from blood, collected in a trial of the OX40 agonist ivuxolimab. These receptors originate from an adult with an advanced solid tumor such as melanoma, head and neck, liver or kidney cancer. Each CDR3 is given with its conserved first and last residue. Fields, in order: J gene, clone size, V gene, D gene, CDR3 protein, CDR3 DNA. A D gene is named only where the DNA matches it firmly. Expanded clones get a size class; other rows say once, few or many, or leave the size out.

>TRBJ1-1|few|TRBV4-3|NA
CASSLSGNTEAFF
TGCGCCAGCAGCTTATCAGGGAACACTGAAGCTTTCTTT
>TRBJ2-1|NA|TRBV18|NA
CASSPPRHSSYNEQFF
TGTGCCAGCTCACCACCGCGACACAGCTCCTACAATGAGCAGTTCTTC
>TRBJ2-1|NA|TRBV5-1|NA
CASSLDYYNEQFF
TGCGCCAGCAGCTTGGACTACTACAATGAGCAGTTCTTC
>TRBJ2-7|NA|TRBV9|NA
CASSVEEGVGYEQYF
TGTGCCAGCAGCGTAGAAGAAGGAGTTGGCTACGAGCAGTACTTC
>TRBJ2-5|NA|TRBV18|NA
CASSAGEETQYF
TGTGCCAGCTCCGCAGGAGAAGAGACCCAGTACTTC
>TRBJ1-1|NA|TRBV4-3|NA
CASSQAPQANTEAFF
TGCGCCAGCAGCCAGGCCCCCCAGGCTAACACTGAAGCTTTCTTT
>TRBJ1-4|NA|TRBV10-3|NA
CAISESTPQGSREKLFF
TGTGCCATCAGTGAGTCGACTCCACAGGGTAGTCGCGAAAAACTGTTTTTT
>TRBJ2-2|NA|TRBV18|TRBD1
CASSPVRNRGGGELFF
TGTGCCAGCTCACCGGTCCGGAACAGGGGCGGCGGGGAGCTGTTTTTT
>TRBJ1-5|NA|TRBV7-9|NA
CASRDSFDQPQHF
TGTGCCAGCAGAGACAGTTTTGATCAGCCCCAGCATTTT
>TRBJ2-2|NA|TRBV18|NA
CASSPREGGNTGELFF
TGTGCCAGCTCACCACGTGAAGGGGGGAACACCGGGGAGCTGTTTTTT
>TRBJ2-7|NA|TRBV6-1|NA
CASSGARGVLSYEQYF
TGTGCCAGCAGTGGGGCTAGGGGGGTTCTCTCCTACGAGCAGTACTTC
>TRBJ2-1|NA|TRBV5-1|TRBD2
CASSFVGTSGVGDNEQFF
TGCGCCAGCAGCTTCGTAGGGACTAGCGGGGTCGGGGACAATGAGCAGTTCTTC
>TRBJ2-3|NA|TRBV27|TRBD2
CASSPPGRVVTDTQYF
TGTGCCAGCAGTCCCCCCGGGAGGGTGGTAACAGATACGCAGTATTTT
>TRBJ1-2|NA|TRBV5-5|NA
CASSSSTGGYGYTF
TGTGCCAGCAGCTCCTCGACAGGAGGATATGGCTACACCTTC
>TRBJ2-1|NA|TRBV7-7|NA
CASSLRFRGAEQFF
TGTGCCAGCAGCTTAAGGTTCCGAGGGGCTGAGCAGTTCTTC
>TRBJ1-1|NA|TRBV10-3|NA
CAINGGATTEAFF
TGTGCCATCAATGGGGGGGCGACCACTGAAGCTTTCTTT
>TRBJ2-7|NA|TRBV27|NA
CASIPSWLASSYEQYF
TGTGCCAGCATTCCCTCGTGGTTAGCCAGCTCCTACGAGCAGTACTTC
>TRBJ2-5|NA|TRBV30|NA
CASSRQGETQYF
TGTGCCTCCTCGAGGCAGGGGGAGACCCAGTACTTC
>TRBJ2-2|once|TRBV9|TRBD2
CASSVALAGGGGTGELFF
TGTGCCAGCAGCGTAGCCCTAGCGGGAGGGGGGGGCACCGGGGAGCTGTTTTTT
>TRBJ2-7|NA|TRBV4-3|NA
CASSQDLGEYEQYF
TGCGCCAGCAGCCAAGACCTAGGGGAATACGAGCAGTACTTC
>TRBJ2-2|NA|TRBV28|TRBD2
CASSLNIWGGTGELFF
TGTGCCAGCAGTTTGAATATTTGGGGGGGCACCGGGGAGCTGTTTTTT
>TRBJ2-1|NA|TRBV28|NA
CASNGVPWDEQFF
TGTGCCAGCAACGGGGTACCGTGGGATGAGCAGTTCTTC
>TRBJ2-6|NA|TRBV28|NA
CASSTGAGANVLTF
TGTGCCAGCAGCACCGGCGCTGGGGCCAACGTCCTGACTTTC
>TRBJ2-7|NA|TRBV6-5|TRBD1
CASRMTGDSYEQYF
TGTGCCAGCAGAATGACAGGGGACTCCTACGAGCAGTACTTC
>TRBJ1-2|NA|TRBV6-5|NA
CASSVRAGYGYTF
TGTGCCAGCAGTGTCCGGGCCGGCTATGGCTACACCTTC
>TRBJ2-1|NA|TRBV28|TRBD2
CASSPPGTSGSNEQFF
TGTGCCAGCAGTCCCCCCGGGACTAGCGGGAGTAATGAGCAGTTCTTC
>TRBJ2-7|NA|TRBV6-6|NA
CASSYLQGLPHYEQYF
TGTGCCAGCAGTTACCTACAGGGTCTCCCTCACTACGAGCAGTACTTC
>TRBJ2-1|NA|TRBV18|NA
CASSPFSQGTYNEQFF
TGTGCCAGCTCACCTTTCTCCCAGGGCACTTACAATGAGCAGTTCTTC
>TRBJ2-7|NA|TRBV6-5|NA
CASRPAGAYEQYF
TGTGCCAGCAGGCCTGCAGGCGCCTACGAGCAGTACTTC
>TRBJ2-7|NA|TRBV7-2|NA
CASGTYEQYF
TGTGCCAGCGGGACTTACGAGCAGTACTTC
>TRBJ1-2|NA|TRBV10-1|TRBD1
CASSGQGNYGYTF
TGCGCCAGCAGTGGACAGGGGAACTATGGCTACACCTTC
>TRBJ2-7|NA|TRBV7-9|NA
CASSLRQSDYEQYF
TGTGCCAGCAGCTTAAGGCAGAGCGACTACGAGCAGTACTTC
>TRBJ1-5|NA|TRBV27|TRBD1
CASSPGQGRGYQPQHF
TGTGCCAGCAGTCCAGGACAGGGGAGGGGGTATCAGCCCCAGCATTTT
>TRBJ1-5|once|TRBV30|NA
CAWSLGGHQPQHF
TGTGCCTGGTCCTTAGGAGGGCATCAGCCCCAGCATTTT
>TRBJ2-3|NA|TRBV2|NA
CASSSVGDTQYF
TGTGCCAGCAGCTCGGTTGGAGATACGCAGTATTTT
>TRBJ2-1|NA|TRBV7-9|TRBD2
CASSFPSGGYNEQFF
TGTGCCAGCAGCTTTCCTAGCGGGGGCTACAATGAGCAGTTCTTC
>TRBJ1-6|NA|TRBV15|NA
CATSSPPEGDLYNSPLHF
TGTGCCACCAGCTCCCCCCCAGAGGGGGATCTATATAATTCACCCCTCCACTTT
>TRBJ1-4|NA|TRBV5-1|NA
CASSSQGEKLFF
TGCGCCAGCAGCTCCCAAGGAGAAAAACTGTTTTTT
>TRBJ1-2|NA|TRBV14|NA
CASSQDIKGFYGYTF
TGTGCCAGCAGCCAAGATATTAAGGGGTTCTATGGCTACACCTTC
>TRBJ2-7|NA|TRBV6-5|NA
CASSPSGLYREQYF
TGTGCCAGCAGTCCCTCGGGATTGTACCGCGAGCAGTACTTC
>TRBJ2-6|NA|TRBV7-9|TRBD1
CASSVGGARAGANVLTF
TGTGCCAGCAGCGTAGGGGGCGCGAGGGCCGGGGCCAACGTCCTGACTTTC
>TRBJ1-5|NA|TRBV7-6|TRBD1
CASSPQTGHGNQPQHF
TGTGCCAGCAGCCCCCAGACAGGGCACGGCAATCAGCCCCAGCATTTT
>TRBJ2-6|NA|TRBV5-8|TRBD1
CASSLGQGARGANVLTF
TGTGCCAGCAGCTTGGGACAGGGGGCTCGTGGGGCCAACGTCCTGACTTTC
>TRBJ2-3|NA|TRBV19|NA
CASSIPGMGTDTQYF
TGTGCCAGTAGTATCCCCGGGATGGGCACAGATACGCAGTATTTT
>TRBJ1-3|NA|TRBV18|NA
CASSSTDGPGNTIYF
TGTGCCAGCTCAAGCACGGACGGGCCGGGAAACACCATATATTTT
>TRBJ2-7|NA|TRBV30|TRBD1
CAWSVQGALRF
TGTGCCTGGAGTGTACAGGGGGCCCTACGTTTC
>TRBJ2-5|NA|TRBV18|NA
CASSPFQRAEETQYF
TGTGCCAGCTCACCCTTTCAGAGGGCCGAAGAGACCCAGTACTTC
>TRBJ1-5|NA|TRBV7-2|NA
CASSPGQTDQPQHF
TGTGCCAGCAGCCCCGGACAAACCGATCAGCCCCAGCATTTT
>TRBJ2-7|once|TRBV9|NA
CASSVLGGSAYEQYF
TGTGCCAGCAGCGTACTAGGTGGGTCCGCCTACGAGCAGTACTTC